This passage covers 19 T cell receptor beta chains from one sample sequenced in a study of identical twins. TCRdb re-called the 5' RACE reads with MiXCR, one entry per CDR3 protein. The sample shows 500,000 to 550,000 distinct CDR3 sequences, around 20% of them seen only once. The sample was also linked to a second study, of T cells expressing NK-cell markers.

Material: CD4+ T cells sorted from blood. These receptor sequences come from a woman under 30 in good health.

The CDR3 here is CASHLGLSSYNEQFF. The CDR3 DNA follows: TGTGCCAGTCACCTCGGGTTGAGCTCCTACAATGAGCAGTTCTTC. The chain recombines TRBV19 with TRBJ2-1; D gene unclear. V dropped 8 bases and J dropped 0 bases, with 14 bases sitting between them. Germline values: CDR1 LNHDA, CDR2 SQIVND (reference sequence). CDR3 length: 15 amino acids. The full variable domain, completed using reference TRBV19 and TRBJ2-1, is DGGITQSPKYLFRKEGQNVTLSCEQNLNHDAMYWYRQDPGQGLRLIYYSQIVNDFQKGDIAEGYSVSREKKESFPLTVTSAQKNPTAFYLCASHLGLSSYNEQFFGPGTRLTVL.

This clonotype was found a few times. The chain joins TRBV20-1 to TRBJ2-3, with 14 bases identical to TRBD2. Germline-derived CDR1 and CDR2 are DFQATT and SNEGSKA (reference sequence). CDR3 length: 16 amino acids. The J segment lost 9 bases and the V segment lost 7 bases, leaving 15 bases of the junction unmatched. CDR3 amino acids: CSVSGTSGRVGRTQYF. CDR3 coding DNA: TGCAGTGTTTCCGGGACTAGCGGGAGAGTCGGAAGGACGCAGTATTTT.

This clonotype was seen more than once but under ten times. The chain has TRBV18 and TRBJ2-1, with D tentatively TRBD1 (6 bases). The CDR3 sequence is 11 residues long. CDR1 is KGHSH and CDR2 is LQKENI in the germline V gene. V lost 2 bases and J 10 bases, leaving 6 bases between the germline ends. The CDR3 spells CASSPGTEQFF. The CDR3 DNA reads TGTGCCAGCTCACCAGGGACAGAGCAGTTCTTC.

V gene TRBV6-2 or TRBV6-3 combines with J gene TRBJ2-7, with 9 bases matching TRBD2. J was trimmed by 2 bases and V by 4 bases; bases with no gene match: 9. This CDR3 comprises 16 residues. Germline CDR1 and CDR2: MNHEY and SVGEGT. The DNA of the CDR3 is TGTGCCAGCAGTTTCTCCGGGACTAGCAGTACCTACGAGCAGTACTTC. This gives the protein CASSFSGTSSTYEQYF.

The chain carries TRBV29-1 and TRBJ1-2; no definite D call. Germline CDR1 SQVTM, CDR2 ANQGSEA. Deletions cut 2 bases from V and 4 bases from J, with 5 bases between. The CDR3 runs to 11 residues. CDR3 nucleotides: TGCAGCGTTGAACCGATCTATGGCTACACCTTC. This gives the protein CSVEPIYGYTF.

This clonotype has just one count. The CDR3 here is CASSLRQGWADTQYF. The CDR3 nucleotides are TGTGCCAGCAGCTTAAGACAGGGGTGGGCAGATACGCAGTATTTT. The gene calls are TRBV7-2 and TRBJ2-3; 8 positions match TRBD1. Germline trimming cut 2 bases from V and 4 bases from J; bases unmatched to any gene: 5. The germline gives CDR1 SGHTA, CDR2 FQGNSA. The CDR3 sequence is 15 residues long.

This clonotype occurred a few times. The chain combines TRBV9 with TRBJ1-4; D may be TRBD1 (5 bases). This CDR3 spans 15 amino acids. Looked up from germline, CDR1 is SGDLS and CDR2 is YYNGEE. Trimming left V 3 bases short and J 6 bases short, with 15 bases between. The CDR3 DNA follows: TGTGCCAGCAGCGGGGGGACCGGGTGGTATGAAAAACTGTTTTTT. This encodes CASSGGTGWYEKLFF.

CDR3: CASSNVPSGEETQYF. In DNA, the CDR3 is TGTGCCAGCAGCAACGTTCCTAGCGGGGAAGAGACCCAGTACTTC. The rearrangement joins TRBV7-6 to TRBJ2-5; 9 bases are a match to TRBD2. Looked up from germline, CDR1 is SGHVS and CDR2 is FNYEAQ. This CDR3 has 15 residues. V gave up 5 bases and J gave up 3 bases; unmatched junction bases: 7. Drawing the rest from reference TRBV7-6 and TRBJ2-5, the complete variable domain is GAGVSQSPRYKVTKRGQDVALRCDPISGHVSLYWYRQALGQGPEFLTYFNYEAQQDKSGLPNDRFSAERPEGSISTLTIQRTEQRDSAMYRCASSNVPSGEETQYFGPGTRLLVL.

This clonotype was detected a few times. This rearrangement joins TRBV29-1 to TRBJ2-7; a weak D match, TRBD1 (5 bases). Germline values: CDR1 SQVTM, CDR2 ANQGSEA. The CDR3 consists of 12 residues. The V end lost 8 bases, the J end lost 3 bases, and 14 bases lay between the germline ends. The CDR3 DNA is TGCAGCTGCATGGGGCAGGGCTACGAGCAGTACTTC. Translated: CSCMGQGYEQYF.

Points on this clonotype: A read error may account for a junction end that differs from germline. The V and J genes are TRBV7-8 and TRBJ2-7, with D maybe TRBD2 (6 bases). The length of the CDR3 is 14 residues. CDR1 is SGHVS and CDR2 is FQNEAQ in the germline V gene. The CDR3 reads CASRSSGLSYEQCF. The DNA of the CDR3 is TGTGCCAGCAGATCCAGCGGGTTATCCTACGAGCAGTGCTTC.

The chain has TRBV10-3 and TRBJ2-2; maybe TRBD1 (6 bases). CDR3 size: 13 residues. V was shortened by 10 bases and J by 2 bases, with 11 bases between the two germline ends. Germline V lookup: CDR1 ENHRY, CDR2 SYGVKD. CDR3 in amino acids: CANRDTNTGELFF. CDR3 bases: TGTGCCAACCGGGACACAAACACCGGGGAGCTGTTTTTT.

The chain is built from TRBV10-3 and TRBJ2-1; 15 nucleotides align to TRBD2. V dropped 11 bases and J dropped 12; count of bases not matched to a gene: 8. Germline V lookup: CDR1 ENHRY, CDR2 SYGVKD. CDR3 length equals 13 residues. The chain's CDR3 is CAAGLAGGPGQFF. CDR3 DNA sequence: TGTGCCGCCGGACTAGCGGGAGGGCCCGGGCAGTTCTTC.

This clonotype was counted ten times or more. The chain links TRBV12-3 or TRBV12-4 to TRBJ1-5; no clear D. CDR3 size: 16 residues. V lost 5 bases to trimming and J lost 6 bases, with 20 bases between them. The CDR3 bases are TGTGCCAGCAGTCCACGCGGGTGGTTAGGGTCTCAGCCCCAGCATTTT. It yields the protein CASSPRGWLGSQPQHF.

This clonotype occurred a few times. V usage is TRBV15 and J usage is TRBJ1-2, with a possible D match to TRBD1 (5 bases). The CDR3 runs to 13 residues. V dropped 0 bases and J dropped 5 bases, with 7 bases sitting between them. Germline lookup yields CDR1 LNHNV and CDR2 YYDKDF (reference sequence). The CDR3 here is CATSRDGTYGYTF. DNA for the CDR3: TGTGCCACCAGCAGAGATGGGACTTATGGCTACACCTTC.

This clonotype has just a few counts. The chain couples TRBV4-2 to TRBJ2-5, with TRBD2 as a possible D gene (5 bases). V shed 4 bases and J shed 1 base, with 10 bases lying between them. From germline, CDR1 is LGHNA and CDR2 YNFKEQ. This CDR3 comprises 14 residues. CDR3 bases: TGTGCCAGCAGCCCCCAACTAGGCCAAGAGACCCAGTACTTC. Amino acids: CASSPQLGQETQYF.

This clonotype occurred a few times. The chain employs TRBV5-1 and TRBJ2-1, with D possibly being TRBD1 (6 bases). Trimming took 3 bases from V and 7 from J, leaving 14 bases between them. The CDR3 extends over 14 amino acids. The germline V gene has CDR1 SGHRS and CDR2 YFSETQ. The CDR3 here is CASSSGQKKNEQFF. CDR3 sequence (DNA): TGCGCCAGCAGCTCTGGACAGAAGAAGAATGAGCAGTTCTTC.

The table lists this clonotype with a few counts. The genes are TRBV29-1 and TRBJ2-7; possibly TRBD1 for D (6 bases). This CDR3 is 13 amino acids long. Germline CDR1 and CDR2: SQVTM and ANQGSEA. The V gene lost 4 bases and the J gene lost 7 bases, with 17 bases spanning the gap. CDR3 in amino acids: CSVAKARGWEQYF. CDR3 nucleotides: TGCAGCGTTGCCAAGGCCAGGGGATGGGAGCAGTACTTC.

In this sample, this clonotype turned up a few times. The rearrangement joins TRBV12-3 or TRBV12-4 to TRBJ1-5; D call uncertain. V lost 1 base and J 6 bases, leaving 7 bases between the germline ends. CDR3 length: 13 residues. The CDR3 loop reads CASSLEIGQPQHF. As DNA, the CDR3 is TGTGCCAGCAGTTTAGAGATAGGTCAGCCCCAGCATTTT.

This chain connects TRBV11-2 to TRBJ1-6; D remains ambiguous. The CDR3 sequence is 12 residues long. Germline CDR1 SGHAT, CDR2 FQNNGV. The V end lost 8 bases, the J end lost 6 bases, and 8 bases lay between the germline ends. The CDR3, as DNA: TGTGCCAGCTCTAGTCCTAATTCACCCCTCCACTTT. Translated: CASSSPNSPLHF.